The source of this T cell receptor beta chain is a study of sequential checkpoint blockade in melanoma. On the study more broadly: Randomization was 1:1 between first-line nivolumab→ipilimumab and ipilimumab→nivolumab.

Unmatched junction bases numbered 7, after V lost 0 bases and J lost 3 bases. Germline CDR1 reads LNHDA; CDR2 reads SQIVND (reference sequence). The CDR3 is made up of 16 amino acids. Assay: immunoSEQ multiplex PCR; the TCRdb copy retains only in-frame clones and omits some. In the table there are 25,000 to 35,000 clones, about 83% of which are singletons. Documented treatment: randomized to nivolumab then ipilimumab (arm A) or the reverse (arm B). From thawed PBMCs, live CD3+CD8+ cells negative for CD19 and CD56 were sorted. The chain couples TRBV19 to TRBJ2-5, with TRBD2 matching over 7 bases. This specimen was CD8+ T cells sorted from blood (inferred from file names), taken from a patient given nivolumab and ipilimumab in sequence. This TCR was sampled from a human donor with melanoma. CDR3 coding DNA: TGTGCCAGTAGTATAGATTCGGGGGGAGGTGAAGAGACCCAGTACTTC. This gives the protein CASSIDSGGGEETQYF.